This is a list of T cell receptor beta chains from one sample in a study of shared clonotypes between healthy human individuals. The assay was immunoSEQ multiplex PCR, and TCRdb's table has in-frame clones only and misses some. The profile shows 600,000 to 750,000 clones, just under 75% of them singletons. Source material: memory CD4+ T cells sorted from blood. All receptors derive from a woman in her 30s in good health. Both conserved end residues are part of each CDR3. Fields, in order: D gene, clone size, V gene, J gene, CDR3 DNA, CDR3 protein. The D gene is left open where the match is weak. For some rows the clone size is stated as once, few or many, or as a class when expanded; others skip it.

D gene: TRBD1
clone size: many
V gene: TRBV30
J gene: TRBJ2-5
CDR3 DNA: TGTGCCTGGAAGGACAGGTTCGAGACCCAGTACTTC
CDR3 protein: CAWKDRFETQYF

D gene: -
clone size: few
V gene: TRBV19
J gene: TRBJ2-7
CDR3 DNA: TGTGCCAGTAGTATAGTATCGACCTCCTCCCAGTACGAGCAGTACTTC
CDR3 protein: CASSIVSTSSQYEQYF

D gene: -
clone size: -
V gene: TRBV6-5
J gene: TRBJ1-5
CDR3 DNA: TGTGCCAGCAGTGGGGGACCCTCGGATCAGCCCCAGCATTTT
CDR3 protein: CASSGGPSDQPQHF

D gene: TRBD1
clone size: -
V gene: TRBV6-5
J gene: TRBJ2-7
CDR3 DNA: TGTGCCAGCAGTTATTCCGGGACAGGGGTTGAGCAGTACTTC
CDR3 protein: CASSYSGTGVEQYF

D gene: TRBD1
clone size: -
V gene: TRBV5-6
J gene: TRBJ2-7
CDR3 DNA: TGTGCCAGCAGCTTGCGGAGGAGGACAGGGGGCTACGAGCAGTACTTC
CDR3 protein: CASSLRRRTGGYEQYF

D gene: -
clone size: -
V gene: TRBV18
J gene: TRBJ1-1
CDR3 DNA: TGTGCCAGCTCACCGCGGGAGGGATCGGCTGAAGCTTTCTTT
CDR3 protein: CASSPREGSAEAFF

D gene: -
clone size: -
V gene: TRBV11-2
J gene: TRBJ1-1
CDR3 DNA: TGTGCCAGCAGCTTAGATCGGATCCAGGGTACTGAAGCTTTCTTT
CDR3 protein: CASSLDRIQGTEAFF

D gene: -
clone size: once
V gene: TRBV5-1
J gene: TRBJ2-7
CDR3 DNA: TGCGCCAGCAGCTTGGCTCCCAGGCCTACCTACGAGCAGTACTTC
CDR3 protein: CASSLAPRPTYEQYF

D gene: -
clone size: -
V gene: TRBV5-1
J gene: TRBJ1-1
CDR3 DNA: TGCGCCAGCAGCTTGGGGCCAGGGGTGGGAGCTTTCTTT
CDR3 protein: CASSLGPGVGAFF

D gene: -
clone size: -
V gene: TRBV5-5
J gene: TRBJ1-1
CDR3 DNA: TGTGCCAGCAGCTTACGAGGGAGCATGAACACTGAAGCTTTCTTT
CDR3 protein: CASSLRGSMNTEAFF

D gene: -
clone size: few
V gene: TRBV10-1
J gene: TRBJ2-1
CDR3 DNA: TGCGCCAGCAGTGAAGGCCTTTACAATGAGCAGTTCTTC
CDR3 protein: CASSEGLYNEQFF

D gene: -
clone size: -
V gene: TRBV2
J gene: TRBJ2-3
CDR3 DNA: TGTGCCAGCATCACCAGCATTCGCAGACAGCTTCGCACAGATACGCAGTATTTT
CDR3 protein: CASITSIRRQLRTDTQYF

D gene: -
clone size: -
V gene: TRBV21-1
J gene: TRBJ2-7
CDR3 DNA: TGTGCCAGCGGGAACAGGACAGGGGGCTCCTACGAGCAGTACTTC
CDR3 protein: CASGNRTGGSYEQYF

D gene: -
clone size: -
V gene: TRBV5-1
J gene: TRBJ2-1
CDR3 DNA: TGCGCCAGCAGCTTGGATGCGGGACCCGTCTTTAATGAGCAGTTCTTC
CDR3 protein: CASSLDAGPVFNEQFF

D gene: -
clone size: -
V gene: TRBV10-3
J gene: TRBJ1-2
CDR3 DNA: TGTGCCATCAGTGCAAGGGTAGATGGTCGGACCAACGATGGCTACACCTTC
CDR3 protein: CAISARVDGRTNDGYTF